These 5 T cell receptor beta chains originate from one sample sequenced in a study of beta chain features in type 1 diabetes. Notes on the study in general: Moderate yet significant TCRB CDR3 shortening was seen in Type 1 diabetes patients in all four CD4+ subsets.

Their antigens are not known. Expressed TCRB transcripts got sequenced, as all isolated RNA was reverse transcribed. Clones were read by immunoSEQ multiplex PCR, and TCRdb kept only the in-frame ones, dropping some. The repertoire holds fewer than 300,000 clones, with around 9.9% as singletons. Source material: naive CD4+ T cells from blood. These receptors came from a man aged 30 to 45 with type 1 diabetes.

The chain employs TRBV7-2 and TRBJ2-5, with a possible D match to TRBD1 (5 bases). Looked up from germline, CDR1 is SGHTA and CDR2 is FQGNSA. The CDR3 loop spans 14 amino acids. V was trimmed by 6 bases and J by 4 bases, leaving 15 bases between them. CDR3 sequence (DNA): TGTGCCAGCAGTTCCGACTGGGGCTCAGAGACCCAGTACTTC. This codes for CASSSDWGSETQYF.

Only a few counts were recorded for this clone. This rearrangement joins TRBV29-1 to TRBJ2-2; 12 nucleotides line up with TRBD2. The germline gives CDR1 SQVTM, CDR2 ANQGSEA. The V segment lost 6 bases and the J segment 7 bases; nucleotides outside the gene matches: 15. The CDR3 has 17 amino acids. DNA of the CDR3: TGCAGCGTCGCGCTTACTAGCGGGGGGCCCAGGAGCGGGGAGCTGTTTTTT. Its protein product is CSVALTSGGPRSGELFF.

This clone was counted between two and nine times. As DNA, the CDR3 is TGTGCCAGCAGCACAAGGGGCAATGAGCAGTTCTTC. This codes for CASSTRGNEQFF. The chain recombines TRBV5-6 with TRBJ2-1; D may be TRBD1 (5 bases). V was pared by 4 bases and J by 6 bases, with 8 bases between. There are 12 residues in the CDR3. Germline V gene sequence: CDR1 SGHDT, CDR2 YYEEEE.

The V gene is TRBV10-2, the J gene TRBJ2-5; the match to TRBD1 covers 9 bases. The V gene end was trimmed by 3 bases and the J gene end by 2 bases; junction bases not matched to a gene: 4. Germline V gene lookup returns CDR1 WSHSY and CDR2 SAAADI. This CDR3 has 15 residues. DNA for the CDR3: TGCGCCAGCAGTGACCCGGGACAGGGACAAGAGACCCAGTACTTC. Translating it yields CASSDPGQGQETQYF.

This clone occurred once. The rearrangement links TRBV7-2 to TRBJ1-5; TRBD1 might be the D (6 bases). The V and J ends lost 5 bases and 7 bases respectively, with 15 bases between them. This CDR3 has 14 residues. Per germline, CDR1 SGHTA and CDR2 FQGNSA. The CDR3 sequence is CASSPGGAGQPQHF. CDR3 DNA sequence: TGTGCCAGCAGCCCGGGGGGGGCTGGACAGCCCCAGCATTTT.